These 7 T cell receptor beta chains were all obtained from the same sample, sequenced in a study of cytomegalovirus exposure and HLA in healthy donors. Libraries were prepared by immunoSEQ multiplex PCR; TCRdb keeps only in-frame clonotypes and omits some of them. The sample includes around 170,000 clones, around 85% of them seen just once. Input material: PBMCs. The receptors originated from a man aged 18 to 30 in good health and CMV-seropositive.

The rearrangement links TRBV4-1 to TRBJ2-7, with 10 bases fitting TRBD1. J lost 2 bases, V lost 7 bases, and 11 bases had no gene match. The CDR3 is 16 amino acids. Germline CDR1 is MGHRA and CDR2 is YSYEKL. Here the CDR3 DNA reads TGCGCCAGCAAGCTCGAAGCCGGGACAGGGGCCTACGAGCAGTACTTC. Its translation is CASKLEAGTGAYEQYF.

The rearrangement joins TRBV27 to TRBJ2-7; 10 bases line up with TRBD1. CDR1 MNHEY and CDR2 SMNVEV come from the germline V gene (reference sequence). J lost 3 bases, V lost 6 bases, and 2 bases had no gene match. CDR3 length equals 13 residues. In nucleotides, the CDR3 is TGTGCCAGCAGCGGGACAGGGGACTACGAGCAGTACTTC. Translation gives CASSGTGDYEQYF.

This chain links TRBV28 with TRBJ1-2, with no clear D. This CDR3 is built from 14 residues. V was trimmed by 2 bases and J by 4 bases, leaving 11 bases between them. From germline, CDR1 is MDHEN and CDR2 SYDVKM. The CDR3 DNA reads TGTGCCAGCAGTTTAGACTTGTCGGCCTATGGCTACACCTTC. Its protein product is CASSLDLSAYGYTF.

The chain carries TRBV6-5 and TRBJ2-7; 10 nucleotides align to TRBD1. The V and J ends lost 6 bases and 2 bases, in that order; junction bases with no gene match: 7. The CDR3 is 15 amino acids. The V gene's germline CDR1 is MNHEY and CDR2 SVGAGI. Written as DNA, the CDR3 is TGTGCCAGCAGCGCCGGACAGGGGGGAGCCTACGAGCAGTACTTC. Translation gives CASSAGQGGAYEQYF.

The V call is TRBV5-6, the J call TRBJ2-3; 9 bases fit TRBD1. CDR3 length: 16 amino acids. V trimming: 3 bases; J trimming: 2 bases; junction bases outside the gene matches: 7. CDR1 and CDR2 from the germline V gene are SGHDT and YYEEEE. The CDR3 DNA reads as TGTGCCAGCAGCTGGGGACAGGGAAGACTCACAGATACGCAGTATTTT. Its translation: CASSWGQGRLTDTQYF.

The DNA of the CDR3 is TGTGCCAGCAGTTCGGGACAGGGGAGCACAGATACGCAGTATTTT. Residues: CASSSGQGSTDTQYF. The chain joins TRBV6-5 to TRBJ2-3, with 10 bases identical to TRBD1. CDR3 length: 15 amino acids. Trimming took 4 bases from V and 0 from J; bases not matched to a gene: 1. Per germline, CDR1 MNHEY and CDR2 SVGAGI.

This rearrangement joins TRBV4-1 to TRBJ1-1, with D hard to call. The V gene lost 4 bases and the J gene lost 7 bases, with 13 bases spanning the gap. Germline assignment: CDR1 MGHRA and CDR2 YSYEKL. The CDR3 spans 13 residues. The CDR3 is CASSPRRGGEAFF. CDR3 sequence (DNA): TGCGCCAGCAGCCCCCGGCGGGGAGGTGAAGCTTTCTTT.